This TCR beta chain was identified in a study of blood T cell repertoires in COVID-19. Study-level information: Samples taken during acute and convalescent COVID-19 were collected in the United States, Italy and Spain. Sources were T cells, B-cell-depleted T cells, or PBMCs; the material itself was cDNA or gDNA.

Using immunoSEQ multiplex PCR, the repertoire was profiled, and TCRdb retains in-frame clones only, with some absent. The data contain around 120,000 clones, around 90% of them singletons. The receptor's source is a human donor in a cohort sampled during active COVID-19. The source material was peripheral blood.

CDR3 sequence (DNA): TGCGCCAGCAGTGATGGGGGGGTGAGCAATCAGCCCCAGCATTTT. It encodes CASSDGGVSNQPQHF. This rearrangement joins TRBV10-2 to TRBJ1-5, with D perhaps matching TRBD1 (5 bases). Trimming cost V 3 bases and J 1 base, with 10 bases left between them. The CDR3 runs to 15 residues. Germline-derived CDR1 and CDR2 are WSHSY and SAAADI.